This T cell receptor beta chain originates from a study of CD8+CD57+ T cells in acquired aplastic anemia. The overall study: Isolated CD4+ and CD8+ cells, once sorted, yielded DNA averaging around 2.9 ug.

Genomic DNA constituted the template upon which TCR beta VDJ and CDR3 profiling was performed. TCRdb processed the reads anew with MiXCR; each CDR3 protein has one entry. The table has 310,000 or so distinct CDR3 sequences, under 60% seen once. CDR1 and CDR2 from the germline V gene are SNHLY and FYNNEI. V lost 8 bases and J lost 4, with 12 bases in between. The CDR3 spans 13 residues. This clonotype was seen ten or more times. All patients picked for sequencing had shown, by flow cytometry, an expansion of CD8+CD57+ cells. This TCR was recovered from a human donor with aplastic anemia. The sample was sorted CD4+, CD8+, or CD8+CD57+ T cells (not recorded which) from PBMCs. The rearrangement links TRBV2 to TRBJ1-5, with D unclear. In nucleotides, the CDR3 is TGTGCCAGCGGACGGACTGAGAATCAGCCCCAGCATTTT. It translates to CASGRTENQPQHF.